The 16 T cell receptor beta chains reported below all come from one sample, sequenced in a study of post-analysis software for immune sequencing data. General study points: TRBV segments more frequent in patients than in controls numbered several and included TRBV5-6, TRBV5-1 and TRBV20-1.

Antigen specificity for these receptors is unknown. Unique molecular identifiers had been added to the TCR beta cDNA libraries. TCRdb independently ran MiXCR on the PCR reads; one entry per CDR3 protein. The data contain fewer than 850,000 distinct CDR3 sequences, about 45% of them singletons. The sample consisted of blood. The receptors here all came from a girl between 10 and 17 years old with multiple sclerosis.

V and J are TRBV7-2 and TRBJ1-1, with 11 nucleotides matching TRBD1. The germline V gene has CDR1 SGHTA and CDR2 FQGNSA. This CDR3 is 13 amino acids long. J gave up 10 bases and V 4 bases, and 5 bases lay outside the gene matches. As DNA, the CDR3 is TGTGCCAGCAGCTGGGACAGGGGGATAGTAGCTTTCTTT. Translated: CASSWDRGIVAFF.

DNA for the CDR3: TGTGCCAGCAGCTTACTCTGGGGAGACTCCTACGAGCAGTACTTC. It is translated as CASSLLWGDSYEQYF. This chain links TRBV6-2 or TRBV6-3 with TRBJ2-7, with D perhaps matching TRBD2 (5 bases). There are 15 residues in the CDR3. Germline CDR1 reads MNHEY; CDR2 reads SVGEGT. V lost 6 bases and J lost 0, with 15 bases in between.

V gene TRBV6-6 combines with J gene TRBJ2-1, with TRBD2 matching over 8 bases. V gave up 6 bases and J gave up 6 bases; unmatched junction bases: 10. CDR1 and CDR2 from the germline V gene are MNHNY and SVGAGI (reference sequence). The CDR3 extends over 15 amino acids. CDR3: CASRDSGTLANEQFF. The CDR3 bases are TGTGCCAGCAGGGATAGCGGGACCCTGGCCAATGAGCAGTTCTTC.

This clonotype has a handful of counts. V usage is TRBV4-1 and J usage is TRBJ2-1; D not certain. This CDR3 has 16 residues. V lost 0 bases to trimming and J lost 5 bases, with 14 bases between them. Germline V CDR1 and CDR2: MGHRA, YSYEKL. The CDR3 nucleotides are TGCGCCAGCAGCCAAGAATTGGGCCCTCCGAACAATGAGCAGTTCTTC. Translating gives CASSQELGPPNNEQFF.

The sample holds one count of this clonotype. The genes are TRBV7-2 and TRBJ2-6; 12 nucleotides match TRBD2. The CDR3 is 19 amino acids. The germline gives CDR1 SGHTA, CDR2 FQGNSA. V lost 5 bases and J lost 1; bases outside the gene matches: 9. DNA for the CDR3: TGTGCCAGCAGCCCCCGACTAGCGGGGGTAGCTTCTGGGGCCAACGTCCTGACTTTC. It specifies CASSPRLAGVASGANVLTF.

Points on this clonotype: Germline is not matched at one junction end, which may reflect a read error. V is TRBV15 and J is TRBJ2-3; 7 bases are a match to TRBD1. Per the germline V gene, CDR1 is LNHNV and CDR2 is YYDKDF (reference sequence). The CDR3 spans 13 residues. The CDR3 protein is CATSGDRADTQYF. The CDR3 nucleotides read TGTGCCACCAGCGGAGACAGGGCGGATACGCAGTATTTT.

CDR3 region: CASSSHLPLYEQYF. The CDR3 DNA reads TGTGCCAGCAGTTCCCACTTACCGCTCTACGAGCAGTACTTC. The V call is TRBV27, the J call TRBJ2-7; D is unresolved. This CDR3 has 14 amino acids. V was shortened by 4 bases and J by 3 bases, with 13 bases between the two germline ends. The germline CDR1 and CDR2 sequences are MNHEY and SMNVEV (reference sequence).

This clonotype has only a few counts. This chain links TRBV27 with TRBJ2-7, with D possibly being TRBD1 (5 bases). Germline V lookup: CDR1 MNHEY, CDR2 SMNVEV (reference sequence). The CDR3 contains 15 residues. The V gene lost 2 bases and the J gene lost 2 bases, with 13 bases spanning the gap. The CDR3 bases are TGTGCCAGCAGTTTAACCCAGGGTCGTACCTACGAGCAGTACTTC. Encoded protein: CASSLTQGRTYEQYF.

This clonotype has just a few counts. The CDR3 DNA follows: TGTGCCAGCTCTGGGGTGGGGTGGACTGAAGCTTTCTTT. Translation gives CASSGVGWTEAFF. The chain has TRBV6-5 and TRBJ1-1; D not resolved. The CDR3 runs 13 residues. Trimming removed 8 bases at V and 5 bases at J, with 15 bases between. Germline assignment: CDR1 MNHEY and CDR2 SVGAGI.

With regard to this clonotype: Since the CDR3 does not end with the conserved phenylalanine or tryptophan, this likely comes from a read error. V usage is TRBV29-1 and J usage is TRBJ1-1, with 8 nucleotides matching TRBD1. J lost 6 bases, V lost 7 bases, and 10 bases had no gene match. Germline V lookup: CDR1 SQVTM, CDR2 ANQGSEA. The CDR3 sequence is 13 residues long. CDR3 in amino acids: CSGIKDRVSEAFV. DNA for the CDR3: TGCAGCGGGATAAAGGACAGGGTCTCTGAAGCTTTCGTT.

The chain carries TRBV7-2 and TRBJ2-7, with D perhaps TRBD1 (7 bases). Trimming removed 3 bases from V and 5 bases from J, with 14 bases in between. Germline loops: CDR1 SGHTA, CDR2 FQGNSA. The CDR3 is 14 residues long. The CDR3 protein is CASSLKAGQNEQYF. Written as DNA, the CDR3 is TGTGCCAGCAGCTTGAAGGCGGGACAGAACGAGCAGTACTTC.

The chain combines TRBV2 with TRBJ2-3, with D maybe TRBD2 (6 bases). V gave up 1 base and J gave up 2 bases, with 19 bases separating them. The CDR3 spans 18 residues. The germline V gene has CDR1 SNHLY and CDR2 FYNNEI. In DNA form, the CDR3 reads TGTGCCAGCAGTGAAGTGTACTCGATAGCGGAAAACACAGATACGCAGTATTTT. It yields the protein CASSEVYSIAENTDTQYF. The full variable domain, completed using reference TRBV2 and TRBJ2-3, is EPEVTQTPSHQVTQMGQEVILRCVPISNHLYFYWYRQILGQKVEFLVSFYNNEISEKSEIFDDQFSVERPDGSNFTLKIRSTKLEDSAMYFCASSEVYSIAENTDTQYFGPGTRLTVL.

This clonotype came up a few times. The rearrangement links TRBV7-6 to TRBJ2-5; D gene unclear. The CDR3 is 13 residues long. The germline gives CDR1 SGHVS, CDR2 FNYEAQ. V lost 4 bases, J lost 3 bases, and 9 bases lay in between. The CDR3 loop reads CASSSQNEETQYF. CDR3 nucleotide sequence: TGTGCCAGCAGCTCACAGAACGAAGAGACCCAGTACTTC.

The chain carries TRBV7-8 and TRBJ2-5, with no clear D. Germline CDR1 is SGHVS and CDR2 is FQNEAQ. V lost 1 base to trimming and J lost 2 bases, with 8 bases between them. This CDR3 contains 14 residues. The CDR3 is CASSLEVDQETQYF. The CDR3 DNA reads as TGTGCCAGCAGCTTAGAAGTGGATCAAGAGACCCAGTACTTC.

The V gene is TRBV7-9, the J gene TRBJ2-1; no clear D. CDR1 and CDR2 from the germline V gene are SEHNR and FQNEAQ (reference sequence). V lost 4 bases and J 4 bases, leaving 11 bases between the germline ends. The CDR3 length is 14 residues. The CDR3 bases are TGTGCCAGCAGCTGTGAAAAGTTTTACAATGAGCAGTTCTTC. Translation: CASSCEKFYNEQFF.

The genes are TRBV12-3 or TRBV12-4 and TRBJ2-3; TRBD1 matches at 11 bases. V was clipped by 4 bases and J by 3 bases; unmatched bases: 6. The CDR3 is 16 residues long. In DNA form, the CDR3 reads TGTGCCAGCAGTTCCACCGGGACAGGGGGTACAGATACGCAGTATTTT. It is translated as CASSSTGTGGTDTQYF.